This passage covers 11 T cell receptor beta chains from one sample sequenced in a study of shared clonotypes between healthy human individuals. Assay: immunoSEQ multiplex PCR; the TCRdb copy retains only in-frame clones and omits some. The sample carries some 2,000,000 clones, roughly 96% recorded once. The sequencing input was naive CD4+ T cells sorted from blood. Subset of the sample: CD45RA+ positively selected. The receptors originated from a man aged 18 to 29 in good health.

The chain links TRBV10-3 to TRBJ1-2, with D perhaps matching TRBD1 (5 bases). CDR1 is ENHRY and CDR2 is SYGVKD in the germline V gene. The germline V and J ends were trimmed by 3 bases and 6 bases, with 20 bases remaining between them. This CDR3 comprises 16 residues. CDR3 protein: CAISEVNPGPGNGYTF. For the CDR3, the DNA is TGTGCCATCAGTGAAGTGAACCCGGGACCCGGGAATGGCTACACCTTC.

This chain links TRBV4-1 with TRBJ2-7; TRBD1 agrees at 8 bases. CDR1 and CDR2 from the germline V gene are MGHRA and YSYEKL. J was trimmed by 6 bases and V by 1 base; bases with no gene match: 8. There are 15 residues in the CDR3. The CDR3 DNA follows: TGCGCCAGCAGCCAAGTTTTCGGACAGGGACGCGAGCAGTACTTC. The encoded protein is CASSQVFGQGREQYF.

The CDR3 DNA sequence: TGTGCCAGCAGCGTAGGAGGGAACCCCTACGAGCAGTACTTC. Its translation: CASSVGGNPYEQYF. The rearrangement links TRBV9 to TRBJ2-7; perhaps TRBD2 as D (5 bases). V dropped 0 bases and J dropped 2 bases, with 9 bases sitting between them. The CDR3 has 14 amino acids. Germline V gene sequence: CDR1 SGDLS, CDR2 YYNGEE.

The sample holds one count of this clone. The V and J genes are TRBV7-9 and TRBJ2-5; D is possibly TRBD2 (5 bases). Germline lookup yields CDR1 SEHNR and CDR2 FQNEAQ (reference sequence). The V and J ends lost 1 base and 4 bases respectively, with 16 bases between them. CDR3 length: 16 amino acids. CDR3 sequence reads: CASSLGAVPAGETQYF. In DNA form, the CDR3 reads TGTGCCAGCAGCTTAGGAGCGGTCCCGGCAGGAGAGACCCAGTACTTC.

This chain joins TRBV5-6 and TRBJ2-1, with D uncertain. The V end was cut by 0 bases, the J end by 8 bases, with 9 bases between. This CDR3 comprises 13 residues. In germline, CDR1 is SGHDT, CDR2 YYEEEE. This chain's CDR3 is CASSLGRGDEQFF. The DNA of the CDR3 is TGTGCCAGCAGCTTGGGTAGAGGTGATGAGCAGTTCTTC.

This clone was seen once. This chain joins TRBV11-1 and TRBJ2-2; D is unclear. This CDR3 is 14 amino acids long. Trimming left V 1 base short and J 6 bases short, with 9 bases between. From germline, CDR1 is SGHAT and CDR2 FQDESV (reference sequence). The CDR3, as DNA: TGTGCCAGCAGCTTAGACAGATTATCCGGGGAGCTGTTTTTT. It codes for CASSLDRLSGELFF.

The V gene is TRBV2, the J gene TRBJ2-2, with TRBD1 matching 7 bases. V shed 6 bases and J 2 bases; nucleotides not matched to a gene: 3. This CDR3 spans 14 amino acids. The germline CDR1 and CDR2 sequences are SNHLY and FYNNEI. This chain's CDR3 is CASRTGTNTGELFF. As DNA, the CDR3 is TGTGCCAGCAGGACAGGGACCAACACCGGGGAGCTGTTTTTT. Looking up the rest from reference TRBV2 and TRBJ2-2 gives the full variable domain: EPEVTQTPSHQVTQMGQEVILRCVPISNHLYFYWYRQILGQKVEFLVSFYNNEISEKSEIFDDQFSVERPDGSNFTLKIRSTKLEDSAMYFCASRTGTNTGELFFGEGSRLTVL.

CDR3 region: CASSFDRGNEKLFF. Written as DNA, the CDR3 is TGTGCCAGCAGCTTCGACAGGGGAAATGAAAAACTGTTTTTT. This chain connects TRBV2 to TRBJ1-4; TRBD1 matches 8 bases. The CDR3 loop spans 14 amino acids. The germline CDR1 and CDR2 sequences are SNHLY and FYNNEI. V was clipped by 6 bases and J by 5 bases; unmatched bases: 5.

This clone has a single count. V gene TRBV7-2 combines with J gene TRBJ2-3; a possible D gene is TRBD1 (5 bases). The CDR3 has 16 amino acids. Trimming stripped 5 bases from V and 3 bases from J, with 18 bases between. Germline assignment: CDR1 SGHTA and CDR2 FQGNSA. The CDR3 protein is CASSTGRWGVTDTQYF. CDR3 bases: TGTGCCAGCAGCACCGGCCGATGGGGCGTTACAGATACGCAGTATTTT.

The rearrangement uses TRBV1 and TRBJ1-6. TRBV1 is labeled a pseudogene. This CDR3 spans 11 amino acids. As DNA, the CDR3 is TGCACCAGCAGCCCTACGTCGCCCCTCCACTTT. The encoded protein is CTSSPTSPLHF.

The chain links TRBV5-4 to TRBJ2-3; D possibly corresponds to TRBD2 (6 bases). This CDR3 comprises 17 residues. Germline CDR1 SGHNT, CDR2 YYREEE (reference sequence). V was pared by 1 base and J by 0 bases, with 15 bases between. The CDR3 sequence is CASSLSRRGLSTDTQYF. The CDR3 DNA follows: TGTGCCAGCAGCTTGTCTAGGCGGGGTTTGAGCACAGATACGCAGTATTTT.